The entry that follows covers one T cell receptor (beta chain) sequence. As yet, its antigen is unknown. This entry is derived from a study of cytomegalovirus exposure and HLA in healthy donors. General study findings and limits: A later analysis showed HLA-associated TCR beta chains outstripping equally common others in clonal expansion.

PCR employed 60 Vbeta and 13 Jbeta primers. Sequenced by immunoSEQ multiplex PCR; TCRdb stores in-frame clones only, minus some. The profile covers more than 90,000 clones, with about 80% appearing a single time and less than 0.95% taken by the ten largest. Trimming removed 6 bases from V and 4 bases from J; junction bases left unmatched: 7. The CDR3 totals 15 residues. The germline V gene encodes CDR1 MNHEY and CDR2 SVGAGI. This clonotype originated in a woman aged 60-75 years in good health and CMV-seronegative. Sequences were obtained from PBMCs. This sequence joins TRBV6-5 and TRBJ2-2, with 8 bases that match TRBD1. The CDR3 DNA sequence: TGTGCCAGCAGAGAGGACAGGGTTCCCACCGGGGAGCTGTTTTTT. Translating it yields CASREDRVPTGELFF.